This T cell receptor (beta chain) was identified during a study of T cell responses to AZD1222 COVID-19 vaccine (dated by TCRdb to the early 2020s). Background on the whole study: TCR sequencing was performed for 230 to 250 trial participants, of whom around 200 were given two doses of AZD1222 and 26 were given two doses of MenACWY control vaccine. Enrollment into the trials was organized by age into subgroups of 18-55, 56-69 and 70-plus years, and those subgroups contained roughly 160, 29 and 62 TCR-sequenced participants, respectively.

The CDR3 regions of human TCRbeta chains were analyzed by immunosequencing. The paper's data handling went like this. Repertoire TCRs were matched against a reference library of SARS-CoV-2-specific TCRs generated with the MIRA antigen-specificity platform. Breadth was defined as the fraction of unique TCRs that were SARS-CoV-2-associated, and depth was defined as the fraction of total T cells that were SARS-CoV-2-associated. Using the MIRA data, each spike-specific TCR was assigned both to the spike region to which the TCR was reactive and to a CD4 or CD8 class. Log10-transformed breadth and depth values were compared by one-way ANOVA with Sidak's multiple comparisons tests. The clones in this table, taken by TCRdb from immuneACCESS, are in-frame only. Not every clone is retained; where verified, under half of the shortfall comes from an unresolved V gene, and the cause of the rest is unknown. The V and J calls and clone size were taken over from that table, and D and trimming were inferred from the DNA. Here the sample has 110,000 or so clones; about 88% occur a single time. Of the sample, around 2.9% falls within the top ten clones.

Results the study describes overall, beyond this receptor: A significant rise in spike-specific TCR breadth and depth was observed after two AZD1222 doses relative to day 0 and relative to MenACWY recipients. Most participants were white British and females outnumbered males, and the authors suggested that clonal diversity may have been underestimated. CD4 TCRs associated with the vaccine covered the entire spike protein, and the dominant responses were in regions 160-218 and 743-854. Conclusions about previously exposed vaccinees are limited because only six or seven AZD1222 recipients were SARS-CoV-2 seropositive at baseline. No day 14 peak-response samples were available, so repertoires were characterized only after the peak T cell response. Nearly half of unique spike-specific TCRs reportedly recognized epitopes outside regions mutated in the B.1.351 and B.1.1.7 variants. The 56-69-year group was small, and its depth increase did not reach significance, likely because of low power.

Sample time point, as interpreted from the label and publication: about 28 days (+/-7) after the second vaccine dose. AZD1222 recipients whose second dose came at about 4 weeks and those whose second dose came at about 12 weeks were combined into one group, since spike-specific TCR depth and breadth did not differ between the two schedules. Vaccinee samples came from UK trials COV001 and COV002, including a single-blind randomized controlled phase 2/3 trial of AZD1222 (ChAdOx1 nCoV-19) in healthy adults. For TCRbeta chain sequencing, PBMC samples from trial participants were taken at day 0 and at day 28 after the second dose. Here V drops 11 bases and J drops 9 bases, and the junction holds 8 bases not matched to any gene. Per the germline V gene (reference sequence), LNHDA is the CDR1 and SQIVND is the CDR2. Including cysteine and phenylalanine, the CDR3 has 11 amino acids. Only the CDR3 portion is preserved as DNA: 33 bases, with reading frame beginning at the first base.

On this clone: Its antigen is not yet known. Base qualities were left out, and no much larger clone turns up one base away.

The sample was peripheral blood, taken 28 days after the second AZD1222 dose. The clonotype was recovered from an adult who received the AZD1222 COVID-19 vaccine. This sequence uses TRBV19 and TRBJ1-2; 8 middle bases align to TRBD1. The DNA is TGTGCCGGCATCAGGGGGCGTAGCTACACCTTC. Its product reads: CAGIRGRSYTF.